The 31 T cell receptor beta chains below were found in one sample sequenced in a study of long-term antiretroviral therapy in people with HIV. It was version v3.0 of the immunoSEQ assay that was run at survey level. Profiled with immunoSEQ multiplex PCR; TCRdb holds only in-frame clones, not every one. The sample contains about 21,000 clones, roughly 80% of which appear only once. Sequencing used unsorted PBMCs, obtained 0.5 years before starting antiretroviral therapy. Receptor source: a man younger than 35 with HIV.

The CDR3 protein is CASSPRLQPSFYEQYF. The CDR3 DNA sequence: TGTGCCAGCAGCCCACGCCTACAACCATCCTTCTACGAGCAGTACTTC. The V gene is TRBV7-2, the J gene TRBJ2-7; D unresolved. Trimming left V 5 bases short and J 3 bases short, with 20 bases between. CDR1 is SGHTA and CDR2 is FQGNSA in the germline V gene. This CDR3 has 16 amino acids.

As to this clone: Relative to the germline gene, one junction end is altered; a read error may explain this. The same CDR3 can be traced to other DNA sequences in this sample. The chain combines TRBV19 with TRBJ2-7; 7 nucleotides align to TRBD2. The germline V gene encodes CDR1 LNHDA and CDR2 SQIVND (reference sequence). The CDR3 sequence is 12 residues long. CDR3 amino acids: CASSMGGNEQYF. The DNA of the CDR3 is TGTGCTAGTAGTATGGGGGGGAACGAGCAGTACTTC.

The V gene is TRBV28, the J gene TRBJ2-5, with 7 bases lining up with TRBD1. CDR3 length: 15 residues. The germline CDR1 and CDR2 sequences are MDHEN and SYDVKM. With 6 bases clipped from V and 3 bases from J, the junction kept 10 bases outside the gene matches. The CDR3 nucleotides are TGTGCCAGCAGCCCCTATTGGGACAGAAAAGAGACCCAGTACTTC. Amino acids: CASSPYWDRKETQYF.

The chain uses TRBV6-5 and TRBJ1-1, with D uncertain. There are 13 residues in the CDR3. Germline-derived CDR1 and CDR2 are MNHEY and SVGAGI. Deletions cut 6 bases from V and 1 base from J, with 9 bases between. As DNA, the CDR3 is TGTGCCAGCAGCTTGGACTCGAACACTGAAGCTTTCTTT. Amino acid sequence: CASSLDSNTEAFF.

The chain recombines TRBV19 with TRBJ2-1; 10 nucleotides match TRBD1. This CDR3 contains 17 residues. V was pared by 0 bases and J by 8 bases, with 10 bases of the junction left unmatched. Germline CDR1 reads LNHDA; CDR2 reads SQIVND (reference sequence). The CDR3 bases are TGTGCCAGTAGTATAGATCTTGGGGGACAGGGGTTGGATGAGCAGTTCTTC. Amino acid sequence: CASSIDLGGQGLDEQFF. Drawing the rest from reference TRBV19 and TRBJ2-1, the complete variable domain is DGGITQSPKYLFRKEGQNVTLSCEQNLNHDAMYWYRQDPGQGLRLIYYSQIVNDFQKGDIAEGYSVSREKKESFPLTVTSAQKNPTAFYLCASSIDLGGQGLDEQFFGPGTRLTVL.

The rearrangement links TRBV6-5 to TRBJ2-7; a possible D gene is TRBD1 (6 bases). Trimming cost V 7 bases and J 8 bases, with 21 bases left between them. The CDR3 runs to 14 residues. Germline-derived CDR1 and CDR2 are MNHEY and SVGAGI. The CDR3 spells CASTLLGQPNQQYF. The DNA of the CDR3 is TGTGCCAGCACTTTACTTGGACAGCCTAACCAGCAGTACTTC.

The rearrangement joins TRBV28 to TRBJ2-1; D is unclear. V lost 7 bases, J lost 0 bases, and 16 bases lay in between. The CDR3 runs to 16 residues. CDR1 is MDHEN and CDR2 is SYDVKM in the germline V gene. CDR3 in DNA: TGTGCCAGCACCGCAACCATAGATAGCTCCTACAATGAGCAGTTCTTC. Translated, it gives CASTATIDSSYNEQFF.

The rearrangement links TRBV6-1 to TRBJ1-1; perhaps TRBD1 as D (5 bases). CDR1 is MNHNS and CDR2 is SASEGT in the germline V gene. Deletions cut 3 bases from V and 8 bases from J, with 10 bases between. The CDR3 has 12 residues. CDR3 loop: CASSEGVEEAFF. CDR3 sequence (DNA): TGTGCCAGCAGTGAGGGGGTTGAGGAAGCTTTCTTT.

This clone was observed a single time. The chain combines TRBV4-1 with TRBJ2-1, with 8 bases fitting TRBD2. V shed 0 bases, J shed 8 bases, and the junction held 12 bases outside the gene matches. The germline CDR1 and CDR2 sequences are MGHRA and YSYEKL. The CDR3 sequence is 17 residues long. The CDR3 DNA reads TGCGCCAGCAGCCAAGACCCTGGCGGGAGGCTAGGGGATGAGCAGTTCTTC. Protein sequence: CASSQDPGGRLGDEQFF.

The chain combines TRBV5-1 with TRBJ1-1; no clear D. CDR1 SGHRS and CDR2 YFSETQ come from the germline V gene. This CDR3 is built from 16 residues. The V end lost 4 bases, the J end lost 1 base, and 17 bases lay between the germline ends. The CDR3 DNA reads TGCGCCAGCAGCGATCAGACCTGGAAAACGAACACTGAAGCTTTCTTT. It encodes CASSDQTWKTNTEAFF.

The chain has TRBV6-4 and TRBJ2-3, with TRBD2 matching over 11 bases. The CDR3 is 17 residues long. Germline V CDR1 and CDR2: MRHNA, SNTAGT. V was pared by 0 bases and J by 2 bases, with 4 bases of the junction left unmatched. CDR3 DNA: TGTGCCAGCAGTGACTCGGCTAGCGGGAGGCACACAGATACGCAGTATTTT. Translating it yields CASSDSASGRHTDTQYF.

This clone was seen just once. CDR3 nucleotides: TGTGCCAGCAGCTTAGAACAGGGGATCTACAATGAGCAGTTCTTC. Its protein product is CASSLEQGIYNEQFF. The V gene is TRBV11-2, the J gene TRBJ2-1, with TRBD1 matching 7 bases. V lost 0 bases to trimming and J lost 3 bases; unmatched junction nucleotides: 2. In germline, CDR1 is SGHAT, CDR2 FQNNGV. The CDR3 consists of 15 residues.

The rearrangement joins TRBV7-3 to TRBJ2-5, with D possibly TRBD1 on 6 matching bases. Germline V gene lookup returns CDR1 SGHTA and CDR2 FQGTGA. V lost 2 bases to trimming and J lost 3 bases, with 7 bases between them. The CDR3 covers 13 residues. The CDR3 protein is CASSLDRKETQYF. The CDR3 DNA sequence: TGTGCCAGCAGCTTAGACAGGAAAGAGACCCAGTACTTC.

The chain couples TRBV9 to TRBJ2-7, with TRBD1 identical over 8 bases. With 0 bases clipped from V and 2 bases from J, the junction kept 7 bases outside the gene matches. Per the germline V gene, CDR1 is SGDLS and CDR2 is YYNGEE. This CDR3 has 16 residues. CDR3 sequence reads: CASSVVPTGEAYEQYF. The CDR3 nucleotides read TGTGCCAGCAGCGTAGTTCCGACAGGGGAGGCCTACGAGCAGTACTTC.

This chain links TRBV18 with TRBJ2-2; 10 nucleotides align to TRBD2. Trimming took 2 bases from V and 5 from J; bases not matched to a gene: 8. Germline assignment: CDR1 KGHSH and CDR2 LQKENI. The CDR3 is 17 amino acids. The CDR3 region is CASSPTASGSRTGELFF. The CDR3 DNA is TGTGCCAGCTCACCAACGGCTAGCGGGAGTAGGACCGGGGAGCTGTTTTTT.

In DNA form, the CDR3 reads TGTGCCAGCAGCTTAGTTGTCGAATCCTACAATGAGCAGTTCTTC. As protein: CASSLVVESYNEQFF. The chain carries TRBV7-8 and TRBJ2-1; D unresolved. Germline CDR1 and CDR2: SGHVS and FQNEAQ. This CDR3 is built from 15 residues. V dropped 1 base and J dropped 1 base, with 8 bases sitting between them.

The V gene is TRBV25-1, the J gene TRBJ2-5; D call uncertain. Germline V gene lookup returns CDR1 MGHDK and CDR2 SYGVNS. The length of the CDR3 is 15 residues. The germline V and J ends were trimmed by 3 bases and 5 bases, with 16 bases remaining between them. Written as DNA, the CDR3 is TGTGCCAGCAGTGAGACTCGGGCAATCTCTGAGACCCAGTACTTC. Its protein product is CASSETRAISETQYF.

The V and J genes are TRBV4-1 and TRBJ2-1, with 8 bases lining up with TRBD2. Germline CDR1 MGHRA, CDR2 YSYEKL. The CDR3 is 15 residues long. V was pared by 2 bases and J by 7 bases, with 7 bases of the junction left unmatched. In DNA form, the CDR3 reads TGCGCCAGCAGCCAAATGGGACGGGGGGGGAATGAGCAGTTCTTC. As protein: CASSQMGRGGNEQFF.

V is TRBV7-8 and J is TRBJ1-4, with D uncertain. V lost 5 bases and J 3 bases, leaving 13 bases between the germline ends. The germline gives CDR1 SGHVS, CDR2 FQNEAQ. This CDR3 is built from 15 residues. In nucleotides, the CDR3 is TGTGCCAGCAGCCCACACTGGAAAGCTAATGAAAAACTGTTTTTT. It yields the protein CASSPHWKANEKLFF.

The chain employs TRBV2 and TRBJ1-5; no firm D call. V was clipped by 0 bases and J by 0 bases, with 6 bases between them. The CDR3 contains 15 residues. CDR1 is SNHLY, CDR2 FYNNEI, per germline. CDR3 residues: CASSEADRSNQPQHF. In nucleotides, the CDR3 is TGTGCCAGCAGTGAAGCCGACCGTAGCAATCAGCCCCAGCATTTT.

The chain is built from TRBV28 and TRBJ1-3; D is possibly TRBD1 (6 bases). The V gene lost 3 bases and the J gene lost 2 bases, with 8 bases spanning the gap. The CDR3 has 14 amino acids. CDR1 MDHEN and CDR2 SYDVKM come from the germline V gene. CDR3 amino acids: CASSFGTTGNTIYF. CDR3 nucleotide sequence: TGTGCCAGCAGTTTCGGGACAACTGGAAACACCATATATTTT.

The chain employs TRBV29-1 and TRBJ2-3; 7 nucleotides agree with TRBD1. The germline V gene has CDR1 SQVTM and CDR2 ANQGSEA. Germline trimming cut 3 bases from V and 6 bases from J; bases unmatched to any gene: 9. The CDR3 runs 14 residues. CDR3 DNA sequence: TGCAGCGTTGACAGGGGGTCGTCGTTTGATACGCAGTATTTT. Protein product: CSVDRGSSFDTQYF.

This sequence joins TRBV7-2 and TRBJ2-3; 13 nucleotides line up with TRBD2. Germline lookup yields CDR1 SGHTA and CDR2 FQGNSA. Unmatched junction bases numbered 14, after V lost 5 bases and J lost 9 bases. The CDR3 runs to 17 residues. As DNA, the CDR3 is TGTGCCAGCAGCCTACTAGCGGGAGGGCCTACTCCCGGCACGCAGTATTTT. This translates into CASSLLAGGPTPGTQYF. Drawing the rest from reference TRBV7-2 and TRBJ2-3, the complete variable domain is GAGVSQSPSNKVTEKGKDVELRCDPISGHTALYWYRQSLGQGLEFLIYFQGNSAPDKSGLPSDRFSAERTGGSVSTLTIQRTQQEDSAVYLCASSLLAGGPTPGTQYFGPGTRLTVL.

CDR3 region: CASSVESAGGPSDTQYF. CDR3 sequence (DNA): TGTGCCAGCAGCGTAGAGTCGGCGGGAGGGCCAAGTGATACGCAGTATTTT. This chain joins TRBV9 and TRBJ2-3, with 9 positions matching TRBD2. The trim removed 0 bases at V and 6 bases at J, leaving 11 bases unmatched. This CDR3 contains 17 residues. From germline, CDR1 is SGDLS and CDR2 YYNGEE.

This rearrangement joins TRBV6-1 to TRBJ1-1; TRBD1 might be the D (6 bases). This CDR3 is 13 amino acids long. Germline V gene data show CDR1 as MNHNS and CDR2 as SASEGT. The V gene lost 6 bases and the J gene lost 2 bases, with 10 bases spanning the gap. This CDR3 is CASRGHLNTEAFF. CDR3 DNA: TGTGCCAGCAGGGGACACCTTAACACTGAAGCTTTCTTT.

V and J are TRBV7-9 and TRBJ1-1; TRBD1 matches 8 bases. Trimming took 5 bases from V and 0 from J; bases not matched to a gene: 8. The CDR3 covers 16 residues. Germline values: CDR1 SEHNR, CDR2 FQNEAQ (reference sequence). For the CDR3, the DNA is TGTGCCAGCAGCGAATCCGGACAGGGTATGAACACTGAAGCTTTCTTT. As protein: CASSESGQGMNTEAFF.

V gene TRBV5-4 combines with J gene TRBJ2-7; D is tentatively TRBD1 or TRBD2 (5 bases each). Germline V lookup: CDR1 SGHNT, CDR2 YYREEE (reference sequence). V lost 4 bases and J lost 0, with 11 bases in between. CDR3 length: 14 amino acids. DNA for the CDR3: TGTGCCAGCAGCCGGGACGGCAGCTCCTACGAGCAGTACTTC. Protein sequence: CASSRDGSSYEQYF.

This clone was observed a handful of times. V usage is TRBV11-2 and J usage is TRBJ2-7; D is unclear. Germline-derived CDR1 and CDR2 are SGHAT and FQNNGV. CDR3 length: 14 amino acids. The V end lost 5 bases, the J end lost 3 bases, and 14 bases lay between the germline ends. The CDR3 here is CASSPGWVGYEQYF. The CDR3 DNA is TGTGCCAGCAGCCCTGGGTGGGTGGGCTACGAGCAGTACTTC. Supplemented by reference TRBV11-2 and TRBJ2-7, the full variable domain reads EAGVAQSPRYKIIEKRQSVAFWCNPISGHATLYWYQQILGQGPKLLIQFQNNGVVDDSQLPKDRFSAERLKGVDSTLKIQPAKLEDSAVYLCASSPGWVGYEQYFGPGTRLTVT.

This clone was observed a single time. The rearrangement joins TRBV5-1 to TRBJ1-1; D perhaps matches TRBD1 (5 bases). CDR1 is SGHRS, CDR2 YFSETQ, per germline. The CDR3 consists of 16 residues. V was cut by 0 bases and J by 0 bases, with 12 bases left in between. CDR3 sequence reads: CASSLASTVMNTEAFF. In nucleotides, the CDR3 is TGCGCCAGCAGCTTGGCCTCGACAGTTATGAACACTGAAGCTTTCTTT.

CDR3 loop: CASSLGQGSYEQYF. CDR3 DNA: TGTGCCAGCAGCTTGGGGCAGGGCTCCTACGAGCAGTACTTC. The V and J genes are TRBV5-6 and TRBJ2-7, with D maybe TRBD1 (5 bases). The CDR3 has 14 amino acids. V was cut by 0 bases and J by 0 bases, with 7 bases left in between. CDR1 is SGHDT and CDR2 is YYEEEE in the germline V gene.

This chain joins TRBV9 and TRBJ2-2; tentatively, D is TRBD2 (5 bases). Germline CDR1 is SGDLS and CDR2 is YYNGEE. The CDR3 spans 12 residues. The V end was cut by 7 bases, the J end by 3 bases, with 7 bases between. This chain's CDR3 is CASQRDTGELFF. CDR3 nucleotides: TGTGCCAGCCAGAGGGACACCGGGGAGCTGTTTTTT.